This is a list of T cell receptor beta chains from one sample in a study of blood T cells in healthy people across ages. TCRdb reanalysed the 5' RACE reads using MiXCR and keeps one entry per CDR3 protein. The data contain about 1.6 million distinct CDR3 sequences, around 36% of them singletons. Material for sequencing was blood. The receptors come from a woman in her 30s in good health. The CDR3 runs from the conserved cysteine through the conserved F or W. The order of the fields is clone size, J gene, V gene, D gene, CDR3 protein, CDR3 DNA. D genes are given only for firm matches. The size of a clone is reported for some rows only, either as once, few or many, or as a class for expanded clones.

abundance: -; j_gene: TRBJ2-1; v_gene: TRBV5-1; d_gene: TRBD2; CDR3aa: CASRGGISSYNEQFF; CDR3nt: TGCGCCAGCAGGGGGGGGATTAGCTCCTACAATGAGCAGTTCTTC
abundance: few; j_gene: TRBJ2-5; v_gene: TRBV7-2; d_gene: -; CDR3aa: CASSLGYREMVETQYF; CDR3nt: TGTGCCAGCAGCTTAGGGTATCGGGAGATGGTGGAGACCCAGTACTTC
abundance: few; j_gene: TRBJ2-2; v_gene: TRBV14; d_gene: -; CDR3aa: CASSPVNTGELFF; CDR3nt: TGTGCCAGCAGCCCCGTGAACACCGGGGAGCTGTTTTTT
abundance: few; j_gene: TRBJ2-6; v_gene: TRBV29-1; d_gene: TRBD1; CDR3aa: CSVDADRVSGANVLTF; CDR3nt: TGCAGCGTTGATGCAGACAGGGTCTCTGGGGCCAACGTCCTGACTTTC
abundance: -; j_gene: TRBJ1-1; v_gene: TRBV25-1; d_gene: -; CDR3aa: CASTKGGGMNTEAFF; CDR3nt: TGTGCCAGCACCAAGGGGGGGGGGATGAACACTGAAGCTTTCTTT
abundance: -; j_gene: TRBJ2-7; v_gene: TRBV5-5; d_gene: -; CDR3aa: CASSLVLGISYEQYF; CDR3nt: TGTGCCAGCAGCTTGGTTCTGGGGATCTCCTACGAGCAGTACTTC
abundance: -; j_gene: TRBJ1-4; v_gene: TRBV6-6; d_gene: -; CDR3aa: CASVPGGTSEKLFF; CDR3nt: TGTGCCAGCGTACCGGGGGGCACAAGTGAAAAACTGTTTTTT
abundance: -; j_gene: TRBJ2-7; v_gene: TRBV5-6; d_gene: -; CDR3aa: CASSLDLSSSEQYF; CDR3nt: TGTGCCAGCAGCTTGGATTTGAGTTCTTCCGAGCAGTACTTC
abundance: -; j_gene: TRBJ2-7; v_gene: TRBV5-1; d_gene: -; CDR3aa: CASSLTSTGIGVSEQYF; CDR3nt: TGCGCCAGCAGCTTGACGTCGACAGGTATCGGGGTTTCCGAGCAGTACTTC
abundance: -; j_gene: TRBJ1-2; v_gene: TRBV2; d_gene: -; CDR3aa: CAGGGGRRGCTF; CDR3nt: TGTGCCGGCGGAGGAGGGCGTAGGGGCTGCACCTTC
abundance: -; j_gene: TRBJ2-7; v_gene: TRBV3-1; d_gene: TRBD1; CDR3aa: CVSSHNRGAYEQYF; CDR3nt: TGTGTCAGCAGCCACAACAGGGGCGCCTACGAGCAGTACTTC
abundance: -; j_gene: TRBJ1-5; v_gene: TRBV5-6; d_gene: TRBD1; CDR3aa: CASSLGRGRMQPQHF; CDR3nt: TGTGCCAGCAGCTTGGGCAGGGGGCGAATGCAGCCCCAGCATTTT
abundance: -; j_gene: TRBJ1-1; v_gene: TRBV27; d_gene: -; CDR3aa: CASSLTANTGAFF; CDR3nt: TGTGCCAGCAGTTTAACCGCGAACACTGGAGCTTTCTTT
abundance: -; j_gene: TRBJ1-2; v_gene: TRBV9; d_gene: TRBD1; CDR3aa: CASSTQGGSNYGYTF; CDR3nt: TGTGCCAGCAGCACCCAGGGGGGTTCTAACTATGGCTACACCTTC
abundance: -; j_gene: TRBJ1-2; v_gene: TRBV20-1; d_gene: -; CDR3aa: CSAPGEGRRNYGYTF; CDR3nt: TGCAGTGCTCCCGGGGAGGGGAGGCGTAACTATGGCTACACCTTC
abundance: -; j_gene: TRBJ2-3; v_gene: TRBV7-9; d_gene: TRBD2; CDR3aa: CASSRTSGILYTDTQYF; CDR3nt: TGTGCCAGCAGCCGGACTAGCGGTATACTCTACACAGATACGCAGTATTTT
abundance: -; j_gene: TRBJ2-1; v_gene: TRBV4-1; d_gene: -; CDR3aa: CASSQDPTGTLDNEQFF; CDR3nt: TGCGCCAGCAGCCAAGATCCCACCGGGACACTTGACAATGAGCAGTTCTTC
abundance: -; j_gene: TRBJ2-5; v_gene: TRBV11-2; d_gene: -; CDR3aa: CASSQSVAGTQYF; CDR3nt: TGTGCCAGCAGCCAGAGCGTGGCGGGGACCCAGTACTTC
abundance: -; j_gene: TRBJ2-1; v_gene: TRBV11-2; d_gene: TRBD1; CDR3aa: CASSLVRGTYNEQFF; CDR3nt: TGTGCCAGCAGCTTAGTCAGGGGGACCTACAATGAGCAGTTCTTC
abundance: few; j_gene: TRBJ2-7; v_gene: TRBV18; d_gene: -; CDR3aa: CASSPQEGSLYEQYF; CDR3nt: TGTGCCAGCTCACCACAGGAGGGATCACTTTACGAGCAGTACTTC
abundance: -; j_gene: TRBJ2-5; v_gene: TRBV20-1; d_gene: TRBD2; CDR3aa: CSARFLGLAGQPRDQETQYF; CDR3nt: TGCAGTGCTAGATTCCTGGGACTAGCGGGACAGCCTCGCGACCAAGAGACCCAGTACTTC
abundance: many; j_gene: TRBJ2-7; v_gene: TRBV5-1; d_gene: -; CDR3aa: CASSSGIYEQYF; CDR3nt: TGCGCCAGCAGTTCAGGAATCTACGAGCAGTACTTC
abundance: -; j_gene: TRBJ2-7; v_gene: TRBV7-9; d_gene: TRBD1; CDR3aa: CASGWGDRSYEQYF; CDR3nt: TGTGCCAGCGGCTGGGGGGACAGGTCCTACGAGCAGTACTTC
abundance: few; j_gene: TRBJ2-5; v_gene: TRBV20-1; d_gene: TRBD2; CDR3aa: CSAHMFSGEGETQYF; CDR3nt: TGCAGTGCGCACATGTTTAGCGGGGAGGGGGAGACCCAGTACTTC
abundance: few; j_gene: TRBJ1-2; v_gene: TRBV29-1; d_gene: -; CDR3aa: CSVEDTESNYGYTF; CDR3nt: TGCAGCGTTGAAGACACAGAATCTAACTATGGCTACACCTTC
abundance: once; j_gene: TRBJ1-2; v_gene: TRBV6-6; d_gene: TRBD1; CDR3aa: CASSDPRQGVEGYTF; CDR3nt: TGTGCCAGCAGCGACCCTAGACAGGGAGTTGAAGGCTACACCTTC
abundance: -; j_gene: TRBJ2-7; v_gene: TRBV5-1; d_gene: -; CDR3aa: CAGDIKGSYEQYF; CDR3nt: TGCGCTGGGGATATCAAGGGTTCCTACGAGCAGTACTTC
abundance: -; j_gene: TRBJ2-1; v_gene: TRBV7-3; d_gene: -; CDR3aa: CASSPLPTASYNEQFF; CDR3nt: TGTGCCAGCAGCCCGTTACCCACAGCGAGCTACAATGAGCAGTTCTTC
abundance: -; j_gene: TRBJ2-1; v_gene: TRBV5-4; d_gene: TRBD2; CDR3aa: CASTLKAGGPNEQFF; CDR3nt: TGTGCCAGCACCCTGAAGGCGGGGGGGCCAAATGAGCAGTTCTTC
abundance: -; j_gene: TRBJ2-3; v_gene: TRBV4-1; d_gene: -; CDR3aa: CANSQDEGGTDTQYF; CDR3nt: TGCGCCAACAGCCAAGACGAGGGAGGCACAGATACGCAGTATTTT
abundance: -; j_gene: TRBJ2-5; v_gene: TRBV20-1; d_gene: -; CDR3aa: CSARDYLALETQYF; CDR3nt: TGCAGTGCTAGAGATTACCTAGCTCTAGAGACCCAGTACTTC
abundance: few; j_gene: TRBJ1-2; v_gene: TRBV7-8; d_gene: -; CDR3aa: CASSLEDRLLYGYTF; CDR3nt: TGTGCCAGCAGCTTAGAAGACAGGCTTCTCTATGGCTACACCTTC
abundance: -; j_gene: TRBJ1-1; v_gene: TRBV29-1; d_gene: -; CDR3aa: CSANGQMNTEAFF; CDR3nt: TGCAGCGCTAATGGACAGATGAACACTGAAGCTTTCTTT
abundance: -; j_gene: TRBJ2-6; v_gene: TRBV5-1; d_gene: -; CDR3aa: CASSGSSLGANVLTF; CDR3nt: TGCGCCAGCAGCGGGTCGTCCCTTGGGGCCAACGTCCTGACTTTC
abundance: few; j_gene: TRBJ2-3; v_gene: TRBV11-2; d_gene: -; CDR3aa: CASSAANTDTQYF; CDR3nt: TGTGCCAGCTCGGCAGCTAACACAGATACGCAGTATTTT
abundance: few; j_gene: TRBJ2-1; v_gene: TRBV12-3/TRBV12-4; d_gene: -; CDR3aa: CASTNSGPKVGNEQFF; CDR3nt: TGTGCCAGCACCAACTCGGGACCAAAGGTTGGGAATGAGCAGTTCTTC
abundance: -; j_gene: TRBJ2-1; v_gene: TRBV27; d_gene: TRBD2; CDR3aa: CASSSAGTSGPSYEQFF; CDR3nt: TGTGCCAGCAGTTCCGCCGGGACTAGCGGGCCGTCCTACGAGCAGTTCTTC